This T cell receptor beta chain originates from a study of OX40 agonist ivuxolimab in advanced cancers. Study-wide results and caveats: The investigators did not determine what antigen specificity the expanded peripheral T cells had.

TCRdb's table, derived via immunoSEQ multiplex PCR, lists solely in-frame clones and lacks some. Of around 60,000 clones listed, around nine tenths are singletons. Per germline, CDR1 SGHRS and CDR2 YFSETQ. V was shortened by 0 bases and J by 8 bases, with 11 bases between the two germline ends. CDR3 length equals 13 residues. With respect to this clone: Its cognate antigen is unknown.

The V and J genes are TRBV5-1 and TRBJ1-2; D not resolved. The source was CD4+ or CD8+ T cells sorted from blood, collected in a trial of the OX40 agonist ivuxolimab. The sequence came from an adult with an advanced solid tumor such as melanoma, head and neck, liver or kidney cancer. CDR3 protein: CASSLGRINGYTF. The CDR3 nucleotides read TGCGCCAGCAGCTTGGGTCGGATCAACGGCTACACCTTC.